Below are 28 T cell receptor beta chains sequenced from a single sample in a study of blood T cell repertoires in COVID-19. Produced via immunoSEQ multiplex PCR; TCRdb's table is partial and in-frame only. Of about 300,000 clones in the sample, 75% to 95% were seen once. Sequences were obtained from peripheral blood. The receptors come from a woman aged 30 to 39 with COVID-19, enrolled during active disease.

The CDR3, as DNA: TGTGCCAGCAGCTTAGCGGTTTCAGGTGAGCAGTTCTTC. Translated, it gives CASSLAVSGEQFF. The chain joins TRBV11-2 to TRBJ2-1; D is uncertain. Trimming stripped 1 base from V and 9 bases from J, with 10 bases between. Looked up from germline, CDR1 is SGHAT and CDR2 is FQNNGV. The CDR3 length is 13 residues.

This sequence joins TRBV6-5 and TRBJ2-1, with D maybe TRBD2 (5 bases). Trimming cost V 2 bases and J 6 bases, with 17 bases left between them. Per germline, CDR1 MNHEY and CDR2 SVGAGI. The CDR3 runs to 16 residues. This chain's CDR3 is CASSYRSGVSVNEQFF. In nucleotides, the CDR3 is TGTGCCAGCAGTTACCGGAGCGGAGTGTCTGTCAATGAGCAGTTCTTC.

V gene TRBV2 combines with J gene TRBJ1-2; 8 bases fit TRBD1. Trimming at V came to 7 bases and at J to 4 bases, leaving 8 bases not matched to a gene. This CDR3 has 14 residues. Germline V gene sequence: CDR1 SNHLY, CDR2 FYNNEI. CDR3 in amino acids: CASKDREMAYGYTF. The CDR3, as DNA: TGTGCCAGCAAGGACAGGGAGATGGCCTATGGCTACACCTTC. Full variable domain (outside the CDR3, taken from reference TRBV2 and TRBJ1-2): EPEVTQTPSHQVTQMGQEVILRCVPISNHLYFYWYRQILGQKVEFLVSFYNNEISEKSEIFDDQFSVERPDGSNFTLKIRSTKLEDSAMYFCASKDREMAYGYTFGSGTRLTVV.

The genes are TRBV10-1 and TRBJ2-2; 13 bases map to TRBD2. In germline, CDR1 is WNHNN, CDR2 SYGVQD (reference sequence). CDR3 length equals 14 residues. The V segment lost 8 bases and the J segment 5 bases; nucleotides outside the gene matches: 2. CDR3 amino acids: CASGLAGETGELFF. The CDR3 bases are TGCGCCAGCGGACTAGCGGGAGAGACCGGGGAGCTGTTTTTT.

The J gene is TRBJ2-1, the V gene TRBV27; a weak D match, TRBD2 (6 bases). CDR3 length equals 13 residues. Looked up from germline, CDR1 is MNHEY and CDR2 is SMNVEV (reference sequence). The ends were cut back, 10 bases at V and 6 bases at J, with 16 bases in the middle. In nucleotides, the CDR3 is TGTGCCACAAGTGCGGGAAGCACCAATGAGCAGTTCTTC. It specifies CATSAGSTNEQFF.

The CDR3 bases are TGCGCCAGCAGCATGACAGTTAGCGGTGGCTACACCTTC. It yields the protein CASSMTVSGGYTF. The J gene is TRBJ1-2, the V gene TRBV5-1; tentatively, D is TRBD1 (5 bases). This CDR3 is built from 13 residues. Germline V gene data show CDR1 as SGHRS and CDR2 as YFSETQ. Trimming pared 4 bases from V and 7 bases from J, leaving 14 bases between.

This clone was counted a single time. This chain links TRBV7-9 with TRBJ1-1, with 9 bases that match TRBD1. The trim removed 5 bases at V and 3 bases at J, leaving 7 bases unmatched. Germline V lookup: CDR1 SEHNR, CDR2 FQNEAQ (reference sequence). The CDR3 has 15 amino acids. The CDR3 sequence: CASSPRDRVDTEAFF. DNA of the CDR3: TGTGCCAGCAGCCCGAGGGACAGGGTAGACACTGAAGCTTTCTTT. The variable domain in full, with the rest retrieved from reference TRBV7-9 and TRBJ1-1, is DTGVSQNPRHKITKRGQNVTFRCDPISEHNRLYWYRQTLGQGPEFLTYFQNEAQLEKSRLLSDRFSAERPKGSFSTLEIQRTEQGDSAMYLCASSPRDRVDTEAFFGQGTRLTVV.

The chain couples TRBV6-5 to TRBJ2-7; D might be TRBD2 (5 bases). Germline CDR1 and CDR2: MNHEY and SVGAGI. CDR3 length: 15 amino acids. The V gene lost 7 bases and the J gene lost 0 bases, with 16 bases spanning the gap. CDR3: CASKRGALTSYEQYF. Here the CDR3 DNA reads TGTGCCAGCAAACGGGGAGCCCTAACCTCCTACGAGCAGTACTTC.

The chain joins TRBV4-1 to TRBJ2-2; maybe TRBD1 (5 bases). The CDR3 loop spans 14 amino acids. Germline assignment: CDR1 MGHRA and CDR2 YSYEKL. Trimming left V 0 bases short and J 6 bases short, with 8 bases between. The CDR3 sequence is CASSQDRVPGELFF. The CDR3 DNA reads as TGCGCCAGCAGCCAAGACAGGGTCCCCGGGGAGCTGTTTTTT.

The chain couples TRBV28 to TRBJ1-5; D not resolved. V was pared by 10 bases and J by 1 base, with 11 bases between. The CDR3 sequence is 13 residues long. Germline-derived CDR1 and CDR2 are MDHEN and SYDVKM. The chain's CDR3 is CATKSFSNQPQHF. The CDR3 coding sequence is TGTGCCACCAAGAGTTTCAGCAATCAGCCCCAGCATTTT.

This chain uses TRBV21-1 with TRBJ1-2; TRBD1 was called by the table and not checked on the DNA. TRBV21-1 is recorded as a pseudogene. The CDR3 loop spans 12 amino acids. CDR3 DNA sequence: TGTGCCAGTTTGACAGCCTACTATGGCTACACCTTC. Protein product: CASLTAYYGYTF.

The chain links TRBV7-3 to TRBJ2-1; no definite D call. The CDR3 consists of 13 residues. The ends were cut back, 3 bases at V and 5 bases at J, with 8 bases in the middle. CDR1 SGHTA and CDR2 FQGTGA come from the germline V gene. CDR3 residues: CASSFDTDNEQFF. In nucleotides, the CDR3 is TGTGCCAGCAGCTTTGACACCGACAATGAGCAGTTCTTC.

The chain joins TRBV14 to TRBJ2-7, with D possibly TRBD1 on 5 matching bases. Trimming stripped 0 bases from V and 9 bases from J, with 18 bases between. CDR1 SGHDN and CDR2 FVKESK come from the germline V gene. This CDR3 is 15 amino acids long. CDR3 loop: CASSQDFGAWGRQYF. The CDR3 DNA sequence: TGTGCCAGCAGCCAAGATTTTGGGGCATGGGGTCGGCAGTACTTC.

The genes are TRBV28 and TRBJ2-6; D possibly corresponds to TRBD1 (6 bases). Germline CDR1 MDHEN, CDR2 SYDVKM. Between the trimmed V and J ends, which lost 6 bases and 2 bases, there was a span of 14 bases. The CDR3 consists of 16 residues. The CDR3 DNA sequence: TGTGCCAGCAGCCGCCTTGGGGGCGCTGGGGCCAACGTCCTGACTTTC. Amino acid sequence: CASSRLGGAGANVLTF.

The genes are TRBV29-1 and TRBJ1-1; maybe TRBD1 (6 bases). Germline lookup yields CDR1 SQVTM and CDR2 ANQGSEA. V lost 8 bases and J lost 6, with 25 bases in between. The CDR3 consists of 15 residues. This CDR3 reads CSTLLLDTGKAEAFF. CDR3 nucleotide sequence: TGCAGCACCTTGTTGTTGGACACAGGGAAGGCTGAAGCTTTCTTT.

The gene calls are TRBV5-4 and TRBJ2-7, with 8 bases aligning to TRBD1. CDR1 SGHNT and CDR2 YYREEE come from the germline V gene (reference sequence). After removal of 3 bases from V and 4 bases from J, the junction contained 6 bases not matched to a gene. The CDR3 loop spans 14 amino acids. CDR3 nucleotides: TGTGCCAGCAGCTCGGGACAGGTTCTTTACGAGCAGTACTTC. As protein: CASSSGQVLYEQYF.

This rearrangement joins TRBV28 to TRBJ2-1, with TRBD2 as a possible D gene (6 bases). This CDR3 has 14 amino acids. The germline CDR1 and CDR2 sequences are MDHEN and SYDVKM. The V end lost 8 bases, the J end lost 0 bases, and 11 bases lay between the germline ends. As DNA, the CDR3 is TGTGCCAGCGGAGGGTCGAGCTCCTACAATGAGCAGTTCTTC. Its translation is CASGGSSSYNEQFF.

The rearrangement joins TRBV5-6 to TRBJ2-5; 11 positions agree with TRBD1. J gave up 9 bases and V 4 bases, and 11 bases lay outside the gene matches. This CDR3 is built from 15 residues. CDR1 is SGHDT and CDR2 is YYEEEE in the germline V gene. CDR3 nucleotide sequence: TGTGCCAGCAGCCCTAGGACAGGGGGCTTGGTTGCCCAGTACTTC. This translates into CASSPRTGGLVAQYF.

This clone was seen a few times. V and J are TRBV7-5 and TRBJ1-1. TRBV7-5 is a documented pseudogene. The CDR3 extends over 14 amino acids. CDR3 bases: TGTGCCAGAACCACGGGGGGCTTCGGCACTGAAGCTTTCTTT. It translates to CARTTGGFGTEAFF.

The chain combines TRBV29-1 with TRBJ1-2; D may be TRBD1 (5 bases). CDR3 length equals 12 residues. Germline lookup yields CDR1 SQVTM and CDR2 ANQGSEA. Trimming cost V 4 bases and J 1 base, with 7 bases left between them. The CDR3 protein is CSVGDSNYGYTF. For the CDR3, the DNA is TGCAGCGTTGGTGACAGTAACTATGGCTACACCTTC.

CDR3 in amino acids: CASRSLRKEQYF. The CDR3 coding sequence is TGTGCCAGTAGAAGTTTGCGGAAAGAGCAGTACTTC. V and J are TRBV19 and TRBJ2-7; D is unclear. The CDR3 runs 12 residues. CDR1 LNHDA and CDR2 SQIVND come from the germline V gene (reference sequence). V dropped 6 bases and J dropped 7 bases, with 13 bases sitting between them. The full variable domain, with the rest looked up from reference TRBV19 and TRBJ2-7, is DGGITQSPKYLFRKEGQNVTLSCEQNLNHDAMYWYRQDPGQGLRLIYYSQIVNDFQKGDIAEGYSVSREKKESFPLTVTSAQKNPTAFYLCASRSLRKEQYFGPGTRLTVT.

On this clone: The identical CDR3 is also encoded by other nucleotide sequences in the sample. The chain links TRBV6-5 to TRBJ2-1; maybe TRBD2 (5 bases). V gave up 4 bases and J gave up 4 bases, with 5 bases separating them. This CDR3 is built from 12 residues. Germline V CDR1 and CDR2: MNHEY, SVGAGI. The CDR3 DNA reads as TGTGCCAGCAGTTCGGGGTACAATGAGCAGTTCTTC. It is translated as CASSSGYNEQFF.

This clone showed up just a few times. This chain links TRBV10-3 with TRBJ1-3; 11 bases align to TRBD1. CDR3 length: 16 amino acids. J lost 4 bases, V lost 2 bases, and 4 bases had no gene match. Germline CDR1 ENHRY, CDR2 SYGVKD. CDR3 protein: CAISEPGQGGGNTIYF. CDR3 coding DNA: TGTGCCATCAGTGAGCCGGGACAGGGGGGAGGAAACACCATATATTTT.

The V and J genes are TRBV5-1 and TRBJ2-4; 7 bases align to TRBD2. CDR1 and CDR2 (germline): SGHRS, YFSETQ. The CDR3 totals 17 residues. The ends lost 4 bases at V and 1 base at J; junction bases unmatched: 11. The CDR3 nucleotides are TGCGCCAGCAGCGCCTACGGGAGGCTAGCCGCCAAAAACATTCAGTACTTC. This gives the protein CASSAYGRLAAKNIQYF.

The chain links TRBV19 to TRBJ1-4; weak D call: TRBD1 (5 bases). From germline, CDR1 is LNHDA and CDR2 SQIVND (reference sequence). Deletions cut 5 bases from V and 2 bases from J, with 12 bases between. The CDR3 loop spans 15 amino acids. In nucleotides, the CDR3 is TGTGCCAGTAGTCTCCGGACACTCACTAATGAAAAACTGTTTTTT. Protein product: CASSLRTLTNEKLFF.

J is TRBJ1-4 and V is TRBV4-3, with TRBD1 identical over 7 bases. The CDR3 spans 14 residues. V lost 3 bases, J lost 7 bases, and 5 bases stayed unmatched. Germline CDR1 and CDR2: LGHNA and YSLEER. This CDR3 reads CASSQEGAPEKLFF. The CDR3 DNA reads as TGCGCCAGCAGCCAGGAGGGGGCGCCTGAAAAACTGTTTTTT.

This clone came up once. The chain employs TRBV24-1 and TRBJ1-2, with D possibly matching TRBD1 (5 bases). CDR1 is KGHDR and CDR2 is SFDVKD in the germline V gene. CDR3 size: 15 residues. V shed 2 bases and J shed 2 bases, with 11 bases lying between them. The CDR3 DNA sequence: TGTGCCACCAGTGATTCGGTGGGGCGAAACTATGGCTACACCTTC. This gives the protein CATSDSVGRNYGYTF.

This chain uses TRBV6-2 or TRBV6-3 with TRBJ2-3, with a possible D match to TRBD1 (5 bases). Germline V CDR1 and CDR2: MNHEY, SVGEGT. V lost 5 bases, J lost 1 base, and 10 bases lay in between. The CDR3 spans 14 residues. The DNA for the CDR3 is TGTGCCAGCAGTAGGACCAGGGGCACAGATACGCAGTATTTT. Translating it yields CASSRTRGTDTQYF.